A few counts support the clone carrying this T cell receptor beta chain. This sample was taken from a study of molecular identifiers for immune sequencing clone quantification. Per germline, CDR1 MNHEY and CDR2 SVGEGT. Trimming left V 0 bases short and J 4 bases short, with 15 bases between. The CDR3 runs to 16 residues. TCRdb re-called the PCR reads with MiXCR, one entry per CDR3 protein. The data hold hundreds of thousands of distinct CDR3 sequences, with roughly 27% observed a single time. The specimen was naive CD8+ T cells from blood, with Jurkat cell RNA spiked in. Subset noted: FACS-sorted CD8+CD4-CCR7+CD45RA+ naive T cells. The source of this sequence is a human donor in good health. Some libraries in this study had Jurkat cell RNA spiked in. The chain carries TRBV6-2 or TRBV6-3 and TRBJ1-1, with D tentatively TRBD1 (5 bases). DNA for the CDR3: TGTGCCAGCAGTTACTCGAGTGTAGGGGTGGGCACTGAAGCTTTCTTT. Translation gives CASSYSSVGVGTEAFF.